Below, 21 T cell receptor beta chains from the same sample are listed, as sequenced in a study of T cell repertoires in cytomegalovirus infection. TCRdb called the reads again in MiXCR, with one record for every CDR3 protein. The table has some 480,000 distinct CDR3 sequences, roughly a third seen once. No antigen has been identified for these receptors. Material: cultured PBMCs, obtained from culture after CMV antigen stimulation. These receptors were obtained from a human donor in good health (CMV status not recorded). Some clones in this sample may be carry-over from other donors' samples.

This chain joins TRBV20-1 and TRBJ1-3; D is ambiguous. The CDR3 is 14 residues long. V lost 0 bases and J 0 bases, leaving 6 bases between the germline ends. Germline CDR1 reads DFQATT; CDR2 reads SNEGSKA (reference sequence). Written as DNA, the CDR3 is TGCAGTGCTAGAGACAGTCTCTCTGGAAACACCATATATTTT. Residues: CSARDSLSGNTIYF.

This clonotype was seen a few times. The chain recombines TRBV7-8 with TRBJ1-6; a possible D gene is TRBD1 (5 bases). V lost 4 bases to trimming and J lost 7 bases, with 14 bases between them. The length of the CDR3 is 15 residues. Per germline, CDR1 SGHVS and CDR2 FQNEAQ. The CDR3 spells CASSSAGTGNSPLHF. In DNA, the CDR3 is TGTGCCAGCAGCTCCGCCGGGACGGGAAATTCACCCCTCCACTTT.

The chain links TRBV7-2 to TRBJ2-7, with 7 nucleotides matching TRBD1. J gave up 4 bases and V 5 bases, and 5 bases lay outside the gene matches. The CDR3 covers 13 residues. The germline gives CDR1 SGHTA, CDR2 FQGNSA. The CDR3 spells CASSQGGPYEQYV. CDR3 DNA sequence: TGTGCCAGCAGCCAAGGGGGCCCATACGAGCAGTACGTC.

This clonotype was recorded only once. The chain recombines TRBV28 with TRBJ1-1; D is perhaps TRBD1 (6 bases). CDR3 size: 13 residues. The germline V gene has CDR1 MDHEN and CDR2 SYDVKM. Trimming pared 4 bases from V and 5 bases from J, leaving 11 bases between. The CDR3 spells CASSYRVGTEAFF. The DNA for the CDR3 is TGTGCCAGCAGTTACAGGGTGGGGACTGAAGCTTTCTTT. Full variable domain (missing parts from reference TRBV28 and TRBJ1-1): DVKVTQSSRYLVKRTGEKVFLECVQDMDHENMFWYRQDPGLGLRLIYFSYDVKMKEKGDIPEGYSVSREKKERFSLILESASTNQTSMYLCASSYRVGTEAFFGQGTRLTVV.

The chain combines TRBV7-4 with TRBJ2-7; D is perhaps TRBD2 (7 bases). The V end lost 5 bases, the J end lost 2 bases, and 16 bases lay between the germline ends. Germline assignment: CDR1 SGHVT and CDR2 SQSDAQ. CDR3 size: 15 residues. CDR3 coding DNA: TGTGCCAGCAGCGCGGCGGGGGCAGGGACCTACGAGCAGTACGTC. This gives the protein CASSAAGAGTYEQYV.

The chain links TRBV20-1 to TRBJ2-1; unclear D gene. Deletions cut 0 bases from V and 7 bases from J, with 10 bases between. The CDR3 runs 13 residues. The germline V gene has CDR1 DFQATT and CDR2 SNEGSKA (reference sequence). The CDR3 reads CSARDLYRNEQFF. The CDR3 DNA follows: TGCAGTGCTAGAGATTTGTACCGGAATGAGCAGTTCTTC.

V gene TRBV4-1 combines with J gene TRBJ2-2, with D perhaps matching TRBD1 (5 bases). Germline CDR1 and CDR2: MGHRA and YSYEKL. The CDR3 length is 15 residues. Trimming removed 0 bases at V and 6 bases at J, with 11 bases between. The DNA of the CDR3 is TGCGCCAGCAGCCAAGATCGGCAGGGCCCCGGGGAGCTGTTTTTT. This gives the protein CASSQDRQGPGELFF.

By share of the sample, this clonotype is medium-sized. The chain carries TRBV7-2 and TRBJ2-7; either TRBD1 or TRBD2 may fit D (5 bases each). V was clipped by 5 bases and J by 4 bases, with 18 bases between them. The germline gives CDR1 SGHTA, CDR2 FQGNSA. This CDR3 is built from 15 residues. Here the CDR3 reads CASSTSGATTYEQYF. The CDR3 DNA sequence: TGTGCCAGCAGCACATCCGGGGCGACCACGTACGAGCAGTACTTC.

This chain joins TRBV12-3 or TRBV12-4 and TRBJ2-2; possibly TRBD1 or TRBD2 for D (5 bases each). Trimming removed 5 bases at V and 4 bases at J, with 14 bases between. This CDR3 contains 15 residues. CDR3: CASSRTGASTGELFF. The CDR3 DNA reads as TGTGCCAGCAGTAGGACCGGGGCCTCCACCGGGGAGCTGTTTTTT.

This clonotype occurred a few times. V gene TRBV20-1 combines with J gene TRBJ1-6; no definite D call. Per the germline V gene, CDR1 is DFQATT and CDR2 is SNEGSKA (reference sequence). CDR3 length: 18 residues. V lost 0 bases, J lost 3 bases, and 18 bases lay in between. The CDR3 is CSAREAFSPAGYNSPLHF. For the CDR3, the DNA is TGCAGTGCTAGAGAAGCGTTTAGCCCGGCGGGCTATAATTCACCCCTCCACTTT.

This clonotype came up a few times. V usage is TRBV6-2 or TRBV6-3 and J usage is TRBJ1-4, with D maybe TRBD1 (5 bases). The CDR3 totals 15 residues. Per germline, CDR1 MNHEY and CDR2 SVGEGT. V lost 5 bases, J lost 0 bases, and 10 bases lay in between. The CDR3 nucleotides read TGTGCCAGCAGTGACAGCAGTGCAACTAATGAAAAACTGTTTTTT. This gives the protein CASSDSSATNEKLFF.

V usage is TRBV5-3 and J usage is TRBJ1-1, with D hard to call. TRBV5-3 is filed as an ORF, its function uncertain. The CDR3 runs 15 residues. Trimming stripped 4 bases from V and 1 base from J, with 14 bases between. This chain's CDR3 is CARSRKVATNTEAFF. Written as DNA, the CDR3 is TGTGCCAGAAGCCGGAAAGTAGCGACGAACACTGAAGCTTTCTTT.

This clonotype was detected only a few times. The chain joins TRBV7-8 to TRBJ2-1; the D gene is possibly TRBD2 (6 bases). Germline V gene sequence: CDR1 SGHVS, CDR2 FQNEAQ. This CDR3 has 15 residues. V dropped 4 bases and J dropped 8 bases, with 18 bases sitting between them. The CDR3 sequence: CASSWLFGSADEQFF. CDR3 bases: TGTGCCAGCAGCTGGCTCTTCGGGAGCGCCGATGAGCAGTTCTTC.

This clonotype was observed a few times. V and J are TRBV11-2 and TRBJ2-6, with D perhaps assigned TRBD1 or TRBD2 (5 bases each). This CDR3 has 17 amino acids. V dropped 5 bases and J dropped 1 base, with 15 bases sitting between them. Germline V gives CDR1 SGHAT, CDR2 FQNNGV. CDR3 bases: TGTGCCAGCAGCCCCCGGGACGGCTCATCTGGGGCCAACGTCCTGACTTTC. Amino acids: CASSPRDGSSGANVLTF.

The rearrangement joins TRBV6-2 or TRBV6-3 to TRBJ1-1, with D perhaps matching TRBD1 (6 bases). CDR1 is MNHEY and CDR2 is SVGEGT in the germline V gene. V gave up 5 bases and J gave up 7 bases, with 11 bases separating them. The CDR3 has 12 amino acids. CDR3 nucleotide sequence: TGTGCCAGCAGTACACAGGGAAATGAAGCTTTCTTT. Its protein is CASSTQGNEAFF.

This clonotype was seen many times. The rearrangement links TRBV7-2 to TRBJ2-7, with D possibly called TRBD1 or TRBD2 (6 bases each). The length of the CDR3 is 15 residues. Trimming cost V 5 bases and J 7 bases, with 21 bases left between them. CDR1 and CDR2 from the germline V gene are SGHTA and FQGNSA. In DNA form, the CDR3 reads TGTGCCAGCAGCCGGGGGCCGGACTCCCGGGGAGAGCAGTACGTC. This translates into CASSRGPDSRGEQYV.

In its sample, this clonotype was seen a few times. The V gene is TRBV4-3, the J gene TRBJ2-1; 11 positions match TRBD1. In germline, CDR1 is LGHNA, CDR2 YSLEER. The CDR3 is 17 amino acids. J was trimmed by 12 bases and V by 0 bases; bases with no gene match: 13. Here the CDR3 DNA reads TGCGCCAGCAGCCAAGATGCTATGGACAGGGGGCGGATTGGGCAGTTCTTC. This gives the protein CASSQDAMDRGRIGQFF.

This clonotype was counted many times. The chain couples TRBV7-2 to TRBJ2-7; D is ambiguous. The ends were cut back, 4 bases at V and 2 bases at J, with 3 bases in the middle. Per germline, CDR1 SGHTA and CDR2 FQGNSA. CDR3 length: 11 amino acids. Here the CDR3 reads CASSSAYEQYV. The DNA for the CDR3 is TGTGCCAGCAGCTCGGCCTACGAGCAGTACGTC.

In this sample, this clonotype turned up a few times. This chain connects TRBV7-2 to TRBJ2-1; D unclear. The CDR3 length is 16 residues. The germline gives CDR1 SGHTA, CDR2 FQGNSA. Trimming took 5 bases from V and 3 from J, leaving 17 bases between them. The DNA of the CDR3 is TGTGCCAGCAGCCCCGCGGTGGTAGCTAGCTACAATGAGCAGTTCTTC. This gives the protein CASSPAVVASYNEQFF.

The chain is built from TRBV6-4 and TRBJ2-1, with 8 positions matching TRBD2. This CDR3 comprises 16 residues. Germline V lookup: CDR1 MRHNA, CDR2 SNTAGT. With 5 bases clipped from V and 4 bases from J, the junction kept 10 bases outside the gene matches. The CDR3 DNA reads as TGTGCCAGCAGTCGAGAAGCGGGAGCACTTTACAATGAGCAGTTCTTC. It specifies CASSREAGALYNEQFF.

CDR3 sequence reads: CASSLRAPNLSNQPQHF. The DNA of the CDR3 is TGTGCCAGCAGCCTCCGGGCCCCTAATCTAAGCAATCAGCCCCAGCATTTT. The chain recombines TRBV7-6 with TRBJ1-5; D remains unclear. CDR1 and CDR2 (germline): SGHVS, FNYEAQ. The V end lost 5 bases, the J end lost 1 base, and 18 bases lay between the germline ends. The CDR3 has 17 residues.